Below are 10 T cell receptor beta chains sequenced from a single sample in a study of blood T cell repertoires in COVID-19. Measured with immunoSEQ multiplex PCR; TCRdb has only the in-frame clones, and not every one. The repertoire holds about 120,000 clones, with 60% to 80% as singletons. Sequenced material: peripheral blood. These receptors were taken from a human donor in a cohort sampled during active COVID-19.

The J gene is TRBJ2-7, the V gene TRBV30; 8 nucleotides agree with TRBD2. Germline CDR1 reads GTSNPN; CDR2 reads SVGIG (reference sequence). The CDR3 loop spans 14 amino acids. V trimming: 0 bases; J trimming: 4 bases; junction bases outside the gene matches: 5. The CDR3 DNA sequence: TGTGCCTGGAGTGTACCCGGGAGGGGGTACGAGCAGTACTTC. Translated, it gives CAWSVPGRGYEQYF. The variable domain in full, completed from reference TRBV30 and TRBJ2-7, reads SQTIHQWPATLVQPVGSPLSLECTVEGTSNPNLYWYRQAAGRGLQLLFYSVGIGQISSEVPQNLSASRPQDRQFILSSKKLLLSDSGFYLCAWSVPGRGYEQYFGPGTRLTVT.

V gene TRBV7-9 combines with J gene TRBJ1-1, with D uncertain. This CDR3 region has 13 residues. V gave up 6 bases and J gave up 2 bases, with 10 bases separating them. Germline-derived CDR1 and CDR2 are SEHNR and FQNEAQ (reference sequence). The DNA for the CDR3 is TGTGCCAGCAGGTCACAGCCTAACACTGAAGCTTTCTTT. This translates into CASRSQPNTEAFF. Together with reference TRBV7-9 and TRBJ1-1, the CDR3 gives the full variable domain: DTGVSQNPRHKITKRGQNVTFRCDPISEHNRLYWYRQTLGQGPEFLTYFQNEAQLEKSRLLSDRFSAERPKGSFSTLEIQRTEQGDSAMYLCASRSQPNTEAFFGQGTRLTVV.

Only a few counts were recorded for this clone. The V gene is TRBV18, the J gene TRBJ2-7, with 7 bases matching TRBD1. CDR3 length: 14 amino acids. The V segment lost 4 bases and the J segment 0 bases; nucleotides outside the gene matches: 3. Per the germline V gene, CDR1 is KGHSH and CDR2 is LQKENI. The CDR3: CASSHRDSSYEQYF. In DNA, the CDR3 is TGTGCCAGCTCACACCGGGACAGCTCCTACGAGCAGTACTTC.

This clone was seen once. The J gene is TRBJ1-1, the V gene TRBV18, with D perhaps matching TRBD1 (5 bases). This CDR3 has 17 residues. Germline V CDR1 and CDR2: KGHSH, LQKENI. V gave up 2 bases and J gave up 4 bases, with 20 bases separating them. The CDR3, as DNA: TGTGCCAGCTCACCAACGGCCCCCGGGGGTGTTGGCACTGAAGCTTTCTTT. Translated, it gives CASSPTAPGGVGTEAFF.

This clone was picked up a small number of times. The rearrangement uses TRBV5-8 and TRBJ1-1; a possible D gene is TRBD1 (5 bases). Trimming left V 2 bases short and J 1 base short, with 6 bases between. The CDR3 sequence is 13 residues long. Germline V gene lookup returns CDR1 SGHTS and CDR2 YDEGEE. The CDR3 protein is CASSLGENTEAFF. The CDR3 DNA reads TGTGCCAGCAGCTTAGGGGAGAACACTGAAGCTTTCTTT. The full variable domain, with the rest looked up from reference TRBV5-8 and TRBJ1-1, is EAGVTQSPTHLIKTRGQQATLRCSPISGHTSVYWYQQALGLGLQFLLWYDEGEERNRGNFPPRFSGRQFPNYSSELNVNALELEDSALYLCASSLGENTEAFFGQGTRLTVV.

This clone has just one count. The chain joins TRBV18 to TRBJ2-3; 12 nucleotides agree with TRBD2. The CDR3 has 16 residues. In germline, CDR1 is KGHSH, CDR2 LQKENI. Unmatched junction bases numbered 2, after V lost 2 bases and J lost 2 bases. The chain's CDR3 is CASSPGLAGTTDTQYF. The CDR3 nucleotides are TGTGCCAGCTCACCAGGACTAGCGGGGACCACAGATACGCAGTATTTT.

V is TRBV4-1 and J is TRBJ2-7, with 7 nucleotides matching TRBD2. The junction had 5 bases not matched to a gene; V was cut back by 0 bases and J by 6 bases. CDR3 length: 14 residues. Germline CDR1 and CDR2: MGHRA and YSYEKL. CDR3 bases: TGCGCCAGCAGCCAAGACACTAGCGTGGGCGAGCAGTACTTC. Protein sequence: CASSQDTSVGEQYF.

The rearrangement links TRBV7-9 to TRBJ2-7; 8 bases are shared with TRBD1. Germline V lookup: CDR1 SEHNR, CDR2 FQNEAQ (reference sequence). V gave up 4 bases and J gave up 4 bases; unmatched junction bases: 6. The length of the CDR3 is 14 residues. In nucleotides, the CDR3 is TGTGCCAGCAGCTCGGACAGGGCGGCATACGAGCAGTACTTC. As protein: CASSSDRAAYEQYF.

V is TRBV28 and J is TRBJ1-4, with a weak D call TRBD1 (5 bases). Trimming stripped 3 bases from V and 10 bases from J, with 6 bases between. The CDR3 length is 11 residues. Per germline, CDR1 MDHEN and CDR2 SYDVKM. The CDR3 protein is CASSFQGKLFF. The CDR3 nucleotides read TGTGCCAGCAGTTTCCAGGGAAAACTGTTTTTT.

The rearrangement joins TRBV4-1 to TRBJ2-7, with D perhaps TRBD1 (6 bases). The CDR3 runs 14 residues. Germline V gene lookup returns CDR1 MGHRA and CDR2 YSYEKL. V was trimmed by 4 bases and J by 3 bases, leaving 13 bases between them. The CDR3 spells CASSPRIGGYEQYF. The CDR3 DNA reads as TGCGCCAGCAGCCCTCGAATAGGGGGCTACGAGCAGTACTTC.